This entry describes one T cell receptor beta chain. The germline V gene encodes CDR1 LNHNV and CDR2 YYDKDF (reference sequence). CDR3 length equals 16 residues. V was cut by 0 bases and J by 5 bases, with 13 bases left in between. Sequencing was performed with immunoSEQ multiplex PCR; in TCRdb, only in-frame clones are kept and a portion is missing. Among tens of thousands of clones listed, about 90% were seen once. Anyone with autoimmune disease history or systemic immunosuppression was excluded. This record belongs to a study of OX40 agonist ivuxolimab in advanced cancers. Across the whole study: Intravenous ivuxolimab at 0.01 to 10 mg/kg was given to patients every 2 weeks.

Here the sequenced sample was CD4+ or CD8+ T cells sorted from blood, taken in a trial of the OX40 agonist ivuxolimab. This TCR derives from an adult with an advanced solid tumor such as melanoma, head and neck, liver or kidney cancer. The rearrangement links TRBV15 to TRBJ1-4; D call uncertain. The CDR3 DNA follows: TGTGCCACCAGCAGAGATATCGTCCCCTTGAATGAAAAACTGTTTTTT. Its translation is CATSRDIVPLNEKLFF.